Below, 13 T cell receptor beta chains from the same sample are listed, as sequenced in a study of graft-versus-host responses after intestinal transplantation. The antigens of these receptors remain unknown. The assay was immunoSEQ multiplex PCR, and TCRdb's table has in-frame clones only and misses some. The sample lists tens of thousands of clones; approximately 84% were seen once. This specimen was unstimulated CD4+ T cells sorted from spleen or lymph node cells, taken before transplant. These receptors all stem from a human donor who was the organ donor for an intestinal transplant.

This clone was seen just once. The V call is TRBV5-4, the J call TRBJ1-1; a possible D gene is TRBD1 (5 bases). This CDR3 spans 14 amino acids. V lost 4 bases and J lost 1, with 11 bases in between. Germline-derived CDR1 and CDR2 are SGHNT and YYREEE (reference sequence). This chain's CDR3 is CASSPGTANTEAFF. DNA of the CDR3: TGTGCCAGCAGCCCTGGGACGGCGAACACTGAAGCTTTCTTT.

The chain recombines TRBV1 with TRBJ1-5; TRBD1, the table's D call, lacks a check against the DNA. TRBV1 is assigned pseudogene status. The CDR3 sequence is 15 residues long. DNA of the CDR3: TGCACCAGCAGCCCACAGGGGGCGAAAGATCAGCCCCAGCATTTT. Protein sequence: CTSSPQGAKDQPQHF.

The chain couples TRBV11-2 to TRBJ2-1, with TRBD2 matching 7 bases. The CDR3 totals 16 residues. Germline trimming cut 0 bases from V and 5 bases from J; bases unmatched to any gene: 7. Germline V gene sequence: CDR1 SGHAT, CDR2 FQNNGV. The CDR3 is CASSLDPAGPNNEQFF. In DNA, the CDR3 is TGTGCCAGCAGCTTAGATCCAGCGGGACCGAACAATGAGCAGTTCTTC.

This sequence joins TRBV19 and TRBJ1-6; a weak D match, TRBD1 (6 bases). This CDR3 spans 14 amino acids. CDR1 is LNHDA and CDR2 is SQIVND in the germline V gene (reference sequence). V was cut by 6 bases and J by 0 bases, with 6 bases left in between. CDR3 in amino acids: CASRGHSYNSPLHF. The CDR3, as DNA: TGTGCCAGTAGGGGACACTCCTATAATTCACCCCTCCACTTT.

The chain combines TRBV6-1 with TRBJ1-5; no reliable D call. The CDR3 contains 14 residues. Trimming left V 6 bases short and J 0 bases short, with 9 bases between. From germline, CDR1 is MNHNS and CDR2 SASEGT. The CDR3: CASSSTDSNQPQHF. The CDR3 DNA sequence: TGTGCCAGCAGCTCGACGGATAGCAATCAGCCCCAGCATTTT.

The chain recombines TRBV30 with TRBJ2-7, with D unresolved. Per germline, CDR1 GTSNPN and CDR2 SVGIG (reference sequence). V lost 6 bases and J 2 bases, leaving 20 bases between the germline ends. This CDR3 comprises 15 residues. CDR3 in amino acids: CACEHVGKGTYEQYF. For the CDR3, the DNA is TGTGCCTGCGAACACGTGGGAAAAGGGACCTACGAGCAGTACTTC.

The V call is TRBV15, the J call TRBJ2-3; D unresolved. The CDR3 is made up of 17 amino acids. The germline gives CDR1 LNHNV, CDR2 YYDKDF (reference sequence). V gave up 1 base and J gave up 0 bases, with 14 bases separating them. The CDR3 nucleotides read TGTGCCACCAGCAGAGGGGCGAACATCCGGAGCACAGATACGCAGTATTTT. Protein sequence: CATSRGANIRSTDTQYF. The complete variable domain, with remaining parts taken from reference TRBV15 and TRBJ2-3, reads DAMVIQNPRYQVTQFGKPVTLSCSQTLNHNVMYWYQQKSSQAPKLLFHYYDKDFNNEADTPDNFQSRRPNTSFCFLDIRSPGLGDTAMYLCATSRGANIRSTDTQYFGPGTRLTVL.

This clone showed up just once. The same CDR3 is also encoded by other DNA sequences in this sample. J is TRBJ2-7 and V is TRBV5-1, with D unclear. The germline V gene encodes CDR1 SGHRS and CDR2 YFSETQ. This CDR3 is 14 amino acids long. Trimming left V 0 bases short and J 0 bases short, with 7 bases between. The CDR3 here is CASSLVLGSYEQYF. The CDR3 coding sequence is TGCGCCAGCAGCTTGGTCCTCGGCTCCTACGAGCAGTACTTC. Variable domain in full (rest from reference TRBV5-1 and TRBJ2-7): KAGVTQTPRYLIKTRGQQVTLSCSPISGHRSVSWYQQTPGQGLQFLFEYFSETQRNKGNFPGRFSGRQFSNSRSEMNVSTLELGDSALYLCASSLVLGSYEQYFGPGTRLTVT.

The chain uses TRBV7-9 and TRBJ2-1; TRBD2 is a possible D gene (5 bases). Germline-derived CDR1 and CDR2 are SEHNR and FQNEAQ (reference sequence). The CDR3 is 17 amino acids. V shed 0 bases and J shed 0 bases, with 12 bases lying between them. This CDR3 reads CASSLALALSSYNEQFF. CDR3 bases: TGTGCCAGCAGCTTAGCGCTAGCCCTTAGCTCCTACAATGAGCAGTTCTTC.

The chain recombines TRBV30 with TRBJ2-5; 11 bases match TRBD2. Germline loops: CDR1 GTSNPN, CDR2 SVGIG (reference sequence). V shed 0 bases, J shed 5 bases, and the junction held 8 bases outside the gene matches. This CDR3 region has 16 residues. CDR3 region: CAWSVGLAGGRETQYF. CDR3 coding DNA: TGTGCCTGGAGTGTAGGGCTAGCGGGGGGCCGGGAGACCCAGTACTTC.

CDR3 residues: CASSFGTWGRGTDTQYF. The CDR3, as DNA: TGTGCCAGCAGCTTTGGCACCTGGGGGAGGGGCACAGATACGCAGTATTTT. The V gene is TRBV7-2, the J gene TRBJ2-3; 7 bases fit TRBD2. Germline CDR1 and CDR2: SGHTA and FQGNSA. The trim removed 3 bases at V and 1 base at J, leaving 10 bases unmatched. The CDR3 spans 17 residues.

This clone appeared a few times. The CDR3 is CASSNLQGSYEQYF. The CDR3 nucleotides read TGTGCCAGCAGTAACCTTCAGGGCTCCTACGAGCAGTACTTC. The rearrangement joins TRBV2 to TRBJ2-7; a weak D match, TRBD1 (5 bases). The CDR3 length is 14 residues. Per the germline V gene, CDR1 is SNHLY and CDR2 is FYNNEI. Between the trimmed V and J ends, which lost 5 bases and 0 bases, there was a span of 11 bases.

A few counts support this clone. V is TRBV15 and J is TRBJ2-3; unclear D gene. V shed 2 bases and J shed 11 bases, with 20 bases lying between them. Germline-derived CDR1 and CDR2 are LNHNV and YYDKDF (reference sequence). The CDR3 has 15 residues. The CDR3 region has the DNA TGTGCCACCAGCAGATCGTCCGGGCCCTCAAGACGGCAGTATTTT. Protein sequence: CATSRSSGPSRRQYF.